These T cell receptor beta chains were read from a single sample in a study of cytomegalovirus exposure and HLA in healthy donors. Using immunoSEQ multiplex PCR, the repertoire was profiled, and TCRdb retains in-frame clones only, with some absent. Recorded for this sample: fewer than 200,000 clones. The sequenced sample was PBMCs. These TCRs come from a man younger than 40 in good health and CMV-seronegative. Both conserved end residues are part of each CDR3. Each record gives: J gene, D gene, V gene, CDR3 DNA, CDR3 protein. A D gene is named only where the DNA matches it firmly.

j_call: TRBJ2-7; d_call: NA; v_call: TRBV11-1; cdr3_nt: TGTGCCAGCAGCCCAGGGGACTACGAGCAGTACTTC; cdr3_aa: CASSPGDYEQYF
j_call: TRBJ2-1; d_call: TRBD2; v_call: TRBV5-6; cdr3_nt: TGTGCCAGCAGCTTGTTATGGGAGGGCCTCGACAATGAGCAGTTCTTC; cdr3_aa: CASSLLWEGLDNEQFF
j_call: TRBJ2-5; d_call: TRBD2; v_call: TRBV5-1; cdr3_nt: TGCGCCAGCAGCTTGGCCTATGTAGCGGGAGGCCTCCAAGAGACCCAGTACTTC; cdr3_aa: CASSLAYVAGGLQETQYF
j_call: TRBJ2-6; d_call: TRBD2; v_call: TRBV4-3; cdr3_nt: TGCGCCAGCAGCCAAGATGGAGAGACTAGCCCTTCCTACTCTGGGGCCAACGTCCTGACTTTC; cdr3_aa: CASSQDGETSPSYSGANVLTF
j_call: TRBJ1-3; d_call: NA; v_call: TRBV19; cdr3_nt: TGTGCCACCAGCTACACAGGCATCTCTGGAAACACCATATATTTT; cdr3_aa: CATSYTGISGNTIYF
j_call: TRBJ2-5; d_call: TRBD1; v_call: TRBV14; cdr3_nt: TGTGCCAGCAGCAGGGACAGGGGGCTTTTCGAAGAGACCCAGTACTTC; cdr3_aa: CASSRDRGLFEETQYF
j_call: TRBJ2-7; d_call: TRBD2; v_call: TRBV27; cdr3_nt: TGTGCCAGCAGTTTATGGGGGGGAGGCTCCTACGAGCAGTACTTC; cdr3_aa: CASSLWGGGSYEQYF
j_call: TRBJ2-1; d_call: TRBD2; v_call: TRBV18; cdr3_nt: TGTGCCAGCTCCCCTCCGACTAGCCAAGGGTCCTACAATGAGCAGTTCTTC; cdr3_aa: CASSPPTSQGSYNEQFF
j_call: TRBJ2-3; d_call: NA; v_call: TRBV5-1; cdr3_nt: TGCGCCAGCAGCTCCTCCGGGACAACAAGCACAGATACGCAGTATTTT; cdr3_aa: CASSSSGTTSTDTQYF
j_call: TRBJ2-3; d_call: TRBD1; v_call: TRBV28; cdr3_nt: TGTGCCAGCATCCCCAATACAGGGGCAGGGGGCACAGATACGCAGTATTTT; cdr3_aa: CASIPNTGAGGTDTQYF
j_call: TRBJ2-1; d_call: TRBD2; v_call: TRBV20-1; cdr3_nt: TGTAGTGCTCAGCGGGGGAATGAGCAGTTCTTC; cdr3_aa: CSAQRGNEQFF
j_call: TRBJ2-3; d_call: NA; v_call: TRBV7-9; cdr3_nt: TGTGCCAGCAGCTTAGGGCAGGCTAGCACAGATACGCAGTATTTT; cdr3_aa: CASSLGQASTDTQYF
j_call: TRBJ2-3; d_call: TRBD2; v_call: TRBV10-1; cdr3_nt: TGCGCCAGCAGTGAGGGACTAGCGGGGTCCCAACAGGGGGCAGATACGCAGTATTTT; cdr3_aa: CASSEGLAGSQQGADTQYF
j_call: TRBJ1-4; d_call: TRBD1; v_call: TRBV7-8; cdr3_nt: TGTGCCAGCAGCCCAGACAGGGTAGCTAATGAAAAACTGTTTTTT; cdr3_aa: CASSPDRVANEKLFF
j_call: TRBJ2-4; d_call: NA; v_call: TRBV7-9; cdr3_nt: TGTGCCAGCAGCTTAGCTGGGCTAGCCAAAAACATTCAGTACTTC; cdr3_aa: CASSLAGLAKNIQYF
j_call: TRBJ2-1; d_call: TRBD2; v_call: TRBV10-2; cdr3_nt: TGCGCCAGCAGTGACGCGCCGACTAGCGGGGACAATGAGCAGTTCTTC; cdr3_aa: CASSDAPTSGDNEQFF
j_call: TRBJ2-5; d_call: TRBD1; v_call: TRBV10-1; cdr3_nt: TGCGCCAGCAGTGATGGTTCGGGACAGGGAAAGACCCAGTACTTC; cdr3_aa: CASSDGSGQGKTQYF
j_call: TRBJ2-7; d_call: TRBD2; v_call: TRBV2; cdr3_nt: TGTGCCAGCAGGAAGGCCGGGACTAGCGGGATGTACGAGCAGTACTTC; cdr3_aa: CASRKAGTSGMYEQYF
j_call: TRBJ1-1; d_call: NA; v_call: TRBV4-3; cdr3_nt: TGCGCCAGCAGCCAAGATGCGGCAGTCGTAAACACTGAAGCTTTCTTT; cdr3_aa: CASSQDAAVVNTEAFF
j_call: TRBJ2-7; d_call: NA; v_call: TRBV15; cdr3_nt: TGTGCCACCAGCAGAGGGAAGGACAGCTCCTACGAGCAGTACTTC; cdr3_aa: CATSRGKDSSYEQYF
j_call: TRBJ2-7; d_call: TRBD1; v_call: TRBV12-5; cdr3_nt: TGTGCTAGTGGCGTGGGGACAGGGGTAGCTTACGAGCAGTACTTC; cdr3_aa: CASGVGTGVAYEQYF
j_call: TRBJ2-5; d_call: NA; v_call: TRBV9; cdr3_nt: TGTGCCAGCAGCGTAGCAGGGTTCAAGGAGACCCAGTACTTC; cdr3_aa: CASSVAGFKETQYF
j_call: TRBJ2-2; d_call: TRBD1; v_call: TRBV19; cdr3_nt: TGTGCCAGTAGTATGGACAGGGTCGCCGGGGAGCTGTTTTTT; cdr3_aa: CASSMDRVAGELFF
j_call: TRBJ1-5; d_call: NA; v_call: TRBV29-1; cdr3_nt: TGCAGCGTTGCAGGGGACAATCAGCCCCAGCATTTT; cdr3_aa: CSVAGDNQPQHF
j_call: TRBJ2-1; d_call: TRBD1; v_call: TRBV7-3; cdr3_nt: TGTGCCAGCAGCTCCACAGGGGATAGCTCCTACAATGAGCAGTTCTTC; cdr3_aa: CASSSTGDSSYNEQFF
j_call: TRBJ1-1; d_call: NA; v_call: TRBV18; cdr3_nt: TGTGCCAGCTCACCACAGGGAGTGAACACTGAAGCTTTCTTT; cdr3_aa: CASSPQGVNTEAFF
j_call: TRBJ1-6; d_call: TRBD1; v_call: TRBV5-1; cdr3_nt: TGCGCCAGCAGCGACGGACAGGGTGGTGCACCCCTCCACTTT; cdr3_aa: CASSDGQGGAPLHF